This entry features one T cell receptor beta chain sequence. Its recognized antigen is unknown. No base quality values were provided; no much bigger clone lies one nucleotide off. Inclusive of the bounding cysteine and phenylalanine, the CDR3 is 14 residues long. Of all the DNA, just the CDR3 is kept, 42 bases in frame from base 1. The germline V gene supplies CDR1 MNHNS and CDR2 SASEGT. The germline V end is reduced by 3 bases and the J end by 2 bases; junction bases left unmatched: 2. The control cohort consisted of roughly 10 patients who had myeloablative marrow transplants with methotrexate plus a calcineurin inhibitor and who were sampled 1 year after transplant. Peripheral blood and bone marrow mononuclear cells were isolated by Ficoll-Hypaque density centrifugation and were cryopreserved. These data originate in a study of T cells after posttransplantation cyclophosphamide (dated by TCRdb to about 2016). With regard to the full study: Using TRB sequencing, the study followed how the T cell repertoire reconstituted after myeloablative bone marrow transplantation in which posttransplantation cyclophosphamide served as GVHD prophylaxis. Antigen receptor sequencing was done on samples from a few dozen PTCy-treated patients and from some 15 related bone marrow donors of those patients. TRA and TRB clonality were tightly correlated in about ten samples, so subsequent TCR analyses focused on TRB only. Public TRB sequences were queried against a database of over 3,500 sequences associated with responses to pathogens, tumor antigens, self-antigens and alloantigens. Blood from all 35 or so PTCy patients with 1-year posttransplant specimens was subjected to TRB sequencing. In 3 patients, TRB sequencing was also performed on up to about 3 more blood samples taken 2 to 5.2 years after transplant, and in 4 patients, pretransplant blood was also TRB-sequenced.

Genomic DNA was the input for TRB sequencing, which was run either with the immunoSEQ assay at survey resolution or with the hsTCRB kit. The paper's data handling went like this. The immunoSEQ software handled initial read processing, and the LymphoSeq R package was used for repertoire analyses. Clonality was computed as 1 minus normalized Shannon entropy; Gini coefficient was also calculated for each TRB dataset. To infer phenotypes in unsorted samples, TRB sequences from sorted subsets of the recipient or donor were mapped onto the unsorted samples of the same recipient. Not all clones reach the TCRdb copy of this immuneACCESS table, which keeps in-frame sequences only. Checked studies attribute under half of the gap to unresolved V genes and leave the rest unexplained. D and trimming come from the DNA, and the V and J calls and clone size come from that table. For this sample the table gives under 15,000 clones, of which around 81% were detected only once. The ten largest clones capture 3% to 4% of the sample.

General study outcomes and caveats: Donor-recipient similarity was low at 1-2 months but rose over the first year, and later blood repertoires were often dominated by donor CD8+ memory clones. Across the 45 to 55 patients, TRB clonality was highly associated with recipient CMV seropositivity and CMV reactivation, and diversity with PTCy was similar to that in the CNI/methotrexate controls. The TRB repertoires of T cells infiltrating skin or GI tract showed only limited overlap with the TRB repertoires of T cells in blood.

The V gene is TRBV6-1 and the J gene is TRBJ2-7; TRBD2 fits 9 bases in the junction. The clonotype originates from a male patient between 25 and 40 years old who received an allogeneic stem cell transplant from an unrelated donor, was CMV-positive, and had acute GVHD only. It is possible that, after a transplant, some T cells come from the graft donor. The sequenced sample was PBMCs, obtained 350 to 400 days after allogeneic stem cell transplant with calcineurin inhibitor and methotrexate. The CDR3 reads CASSETSGPYEQYF. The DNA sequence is TGTGCCAGCAGTGAGACTAGCGGACCCTACGAGCAGTACTTC.